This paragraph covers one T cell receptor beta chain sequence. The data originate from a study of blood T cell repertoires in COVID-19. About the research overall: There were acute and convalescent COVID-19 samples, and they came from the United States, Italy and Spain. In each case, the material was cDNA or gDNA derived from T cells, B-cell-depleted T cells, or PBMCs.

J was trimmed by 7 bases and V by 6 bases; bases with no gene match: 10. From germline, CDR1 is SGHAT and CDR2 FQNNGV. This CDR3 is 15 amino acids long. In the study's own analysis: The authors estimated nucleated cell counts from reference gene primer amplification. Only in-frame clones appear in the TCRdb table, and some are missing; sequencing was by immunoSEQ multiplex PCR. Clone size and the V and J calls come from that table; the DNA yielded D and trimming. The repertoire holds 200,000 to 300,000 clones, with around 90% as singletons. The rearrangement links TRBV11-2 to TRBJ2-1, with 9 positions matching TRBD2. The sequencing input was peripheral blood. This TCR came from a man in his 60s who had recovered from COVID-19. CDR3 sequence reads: CASSPGRGGLNEQFF. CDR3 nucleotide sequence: TGTGCCAGCAGTCCCGGGCGGGGGGGACTAAATGAGCAGTTCTTC.